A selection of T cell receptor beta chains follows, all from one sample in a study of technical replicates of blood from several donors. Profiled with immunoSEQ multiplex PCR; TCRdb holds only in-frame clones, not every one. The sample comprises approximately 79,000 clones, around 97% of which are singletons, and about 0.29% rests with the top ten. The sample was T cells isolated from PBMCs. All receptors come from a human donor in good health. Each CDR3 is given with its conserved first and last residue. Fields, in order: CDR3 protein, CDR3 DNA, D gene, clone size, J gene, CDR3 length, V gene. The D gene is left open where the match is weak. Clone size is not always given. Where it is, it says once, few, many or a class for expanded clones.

CDR3: CASSAMTGYEQYF; DNA: TGTGCCAGCAGCGCGATGACTGGCTACGAGCAGTACTTC; D: NA; size: NA; J: TRBJ2-7; length: 13; V: TRBV6-5
CDR3: CATSREGLTHNEQFF; DNA: TGTGCCACCAGCAGAGAGGGACTAACCCACAATGAGCAGTTCTTC; D: TRBD2; size: NA; J: TRBJ2-1; length: 15; V: TRBV15
CDR3: CAWRSAGNEQFF; DNA: TGTGCCTGGAGGTCGGCGGGAAATGAGCAGTTCTTC; D: NA; size: NA; J: TRBJ2-1; length: 12; V: TRBV30
CDR3: CASSYGTEIAAYLSGELFF; DNA: TGTGCCAGCAGCTACGGGACAGAGATAGCGGCCTACTTATCCGGGGAGCTGTTTTTT; D: NA; size: once; J: TRBJ2-2; length: 19; V: TRBV7-2
CDR3: CASSPRGIGQGDNEQYF; DNA: TGTGCCAGCAGCCCTAGGGGGATTGGACAGGGCGATAACGAGCAGTACTTC; D: TRBD1; size: NA; J: TRBJ2-7; length: 17; V: TRBV27
CDR3: CSVCIFDSWNTGELFF; DNA: TGCAGCGTTTGTATATTTGACAGTTGGAACACCGGGGAGCTGTTTTTT; D: NA; size: NA; J: TRBJ2-2; length: 16; V: TRBV29-1
CDR3: CASSGVAGGSNYGYTF; DNA: TGTGCCAGCAGTGGGGTAGCAGGGGGCTCTAACTATGGCTACACCTTC; D: TRBD1; size: NA; J: TRBJ1-2; length: 16; V: TRBV2
CDR3: CASKDSPDPYEQYF; DNA: TGTGCCAGCAAGGACTCGCCGGACCCCTACGAGCAGTACTTC; D: NA; size: once; J: TRBJ2-7; length: 14; V: TRBV2
CDR3: CASSPVGSGRLETQYF; DNA: TGTGCCAGCTCACCAGTAGGTAGCGGGAGATTGGAGACCCAGTACTTC; D: TRBD2; size: NA; J: TRBJ2-5; length: 16; V: TRBV18
CDR3: CASSRLAGAGETQYF; DNA: TGTGCCAGCAGCCGATTAGCGGGAGCCGGGGAGACCCAGTACTTC; D: TRBD2; size: NA; J: TRBJ2-5; length: 15; V: TRBV7-2
CDR3: CASSLRGLNTEAFF; DNA: TGCGCCAGCAGCTTGCGGGGGTTGAACACTGAAGCTTTCTTT; D: NA; size: NA; J: TRBJ1-1; length: 14; V: TRBV5-1
CDR3: CASRGQGSYNEQFF; DNA: TGTGCCAGCAGAGGACAGGGCTCCTACAATGAGCAGTTCTTC; D: TRBD1; size: NA; J: TRBJ2-1; length: 14; V: TRBV25-1
CDR3: CAWSVGTSRPFDTQYF; DNA: TGTGCCTGGAGTGTAGGGACTAGCCGTCCTTTCGATACGCAGTATTTT; D: TRBD2; size: NA; J: TRBJ2-3; length: 16; V: TRBV30
CDR3: CASSQGVAGYQETQYF; DNA: TGCGCCAGCAGCCAAGGGGTAGCGGGGTACCAAGAGACCCAGTACTTC; D: TRBD2; size: NA; J: TRBJ2-5; length: 16; V: TRBV4-3
CDR3: CASSPGRGNTEAFF; DNA: TGTGCCAGCAGTCCTGGGAGAGGGAACACTGAAGCTTTCTTT; D: NA; size: NA; J: TRBJ1-1; length: 14; V: TRBV27
CDR3: CASSPRTSGNPSYEQYF; DNA: TGTGCCAGCAGCCCACGGACTAGCGGGAACCCATCCTACGAGCAGTACTTC; D: TRBD2; size: NA; J: TRBJ2-7; length: 17; V: TRBV7-8